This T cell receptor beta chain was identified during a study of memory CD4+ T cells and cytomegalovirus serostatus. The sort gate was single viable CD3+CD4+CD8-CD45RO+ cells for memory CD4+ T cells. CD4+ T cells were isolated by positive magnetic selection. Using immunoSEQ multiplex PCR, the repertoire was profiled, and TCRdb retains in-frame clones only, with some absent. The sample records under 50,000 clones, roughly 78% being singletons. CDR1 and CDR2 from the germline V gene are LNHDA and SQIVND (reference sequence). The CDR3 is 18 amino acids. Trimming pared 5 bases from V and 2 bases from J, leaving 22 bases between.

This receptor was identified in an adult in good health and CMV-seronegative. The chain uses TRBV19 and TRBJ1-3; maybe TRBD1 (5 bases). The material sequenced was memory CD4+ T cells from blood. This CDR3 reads CASSPGAFRQLTGNTIYF. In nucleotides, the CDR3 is TGTGCCAGTAGTCCTGGAGCTTTTCGACAGCTGACTGGAAACACCATATATTTT.